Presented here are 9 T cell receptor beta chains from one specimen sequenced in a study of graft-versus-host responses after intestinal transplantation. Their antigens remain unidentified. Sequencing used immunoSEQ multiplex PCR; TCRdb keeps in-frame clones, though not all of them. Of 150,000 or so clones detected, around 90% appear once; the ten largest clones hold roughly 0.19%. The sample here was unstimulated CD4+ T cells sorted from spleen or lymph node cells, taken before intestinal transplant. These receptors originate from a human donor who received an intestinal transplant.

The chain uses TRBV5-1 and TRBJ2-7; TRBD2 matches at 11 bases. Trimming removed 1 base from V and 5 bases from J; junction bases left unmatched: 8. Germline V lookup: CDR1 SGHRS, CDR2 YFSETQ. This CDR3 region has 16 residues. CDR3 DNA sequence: TGCGCCAGCAGCTTGTTAGCGGGAGGGCCTTTACACGAGCAGTACTTC. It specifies CASSLLAGGPLHEQYF.

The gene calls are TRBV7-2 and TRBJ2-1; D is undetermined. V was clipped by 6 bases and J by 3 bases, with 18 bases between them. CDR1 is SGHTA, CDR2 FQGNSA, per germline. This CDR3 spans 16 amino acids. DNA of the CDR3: TGTGCCAGCAGTCGACAAGGTCCTACCCGCTACAATGAGCAGTTCTTC. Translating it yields CASSRQGPTRYNEQFF.

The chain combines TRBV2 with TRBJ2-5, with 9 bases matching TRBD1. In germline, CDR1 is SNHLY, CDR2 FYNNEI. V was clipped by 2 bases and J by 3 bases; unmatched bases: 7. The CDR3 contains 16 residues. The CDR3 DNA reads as TGTGCCAGCAGTGAACTCGGGACAGGGTGGGAAGAGACCCAGTACTTC. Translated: CASSELGTGWEETQYF.

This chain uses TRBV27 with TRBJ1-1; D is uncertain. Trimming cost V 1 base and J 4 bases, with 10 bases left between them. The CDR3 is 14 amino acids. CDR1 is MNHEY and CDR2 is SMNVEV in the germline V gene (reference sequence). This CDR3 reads CASSLFVFGTEAFF. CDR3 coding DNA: TGTGCCAGCAGTTTATTCGTTTTTGGCACTGAAGCTTTCTTT.

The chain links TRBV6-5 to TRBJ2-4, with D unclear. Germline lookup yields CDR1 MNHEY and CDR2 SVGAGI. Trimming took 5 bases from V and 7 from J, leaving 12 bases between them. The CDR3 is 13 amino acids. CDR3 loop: CASSEAVRNIQYF. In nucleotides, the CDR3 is TGTGCCAGCAGTGAAGCTGTAAGGAACATTCAGTACTTC.

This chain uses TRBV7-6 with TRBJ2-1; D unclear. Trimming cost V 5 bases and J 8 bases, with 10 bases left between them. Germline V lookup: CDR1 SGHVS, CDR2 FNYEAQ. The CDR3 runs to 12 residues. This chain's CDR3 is CASSPRLHEQFF. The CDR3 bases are TGTGCCAGCAGCCCCCGGTTGCATGAGCAGTTCTTC.

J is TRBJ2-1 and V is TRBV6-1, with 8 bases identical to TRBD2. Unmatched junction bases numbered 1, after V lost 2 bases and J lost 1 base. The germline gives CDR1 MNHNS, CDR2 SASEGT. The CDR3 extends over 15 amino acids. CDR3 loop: CASSESGSSYNEQFF. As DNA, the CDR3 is TGTGCCAGCAGTGAAAGCGGGAGTTCCTACAATGAGCAGTTCTTC.

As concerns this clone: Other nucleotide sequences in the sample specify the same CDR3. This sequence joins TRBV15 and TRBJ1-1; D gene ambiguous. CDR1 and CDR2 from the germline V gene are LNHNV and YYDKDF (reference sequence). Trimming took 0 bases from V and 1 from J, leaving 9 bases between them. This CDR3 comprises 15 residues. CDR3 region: CATSRDSNRNTEAFF. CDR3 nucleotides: TGTGCCACCAGCAGAGATAGTAACAGGAACACTGAAGCTTTCTTT. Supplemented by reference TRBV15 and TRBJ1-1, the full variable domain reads DAMVIQNPRYQVTQFGKPVTLSCSQTLNHNVMYWYQQKSSQAPKLLFHYYDKDFNNEADTPDNFQSRRPNTSFCFLDIRSPGLGDTAMYLCATSRDSNRNTEAFFGQGTRLTVV.

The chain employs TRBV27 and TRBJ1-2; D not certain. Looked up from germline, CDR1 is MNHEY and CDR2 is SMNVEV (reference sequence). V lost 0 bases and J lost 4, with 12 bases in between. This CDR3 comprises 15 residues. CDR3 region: CASSLSVSGIYGYTF. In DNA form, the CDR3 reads TGTGCCAGCAGTTTATCGGTTTCAGGTATCTATGGCTACACCTTC.